The clone carrying this TCR beta chain is categorized as medium-sized. Antigen specificity is unknown. This sample was included in a study of CD8+CD57+ T cells in acquired aplastic anemia. Whole-study results and caveats: Patients showed no significant difference from controls in CD8+ Simpson's diversity. Patients and controls shared fewer than 30 CD8+ CDR3 sequences.

Patients included in sequencing had previously demonstrated CD8+CD57+ cell expansion by flow cytometry. With no exception, the patients had severe acquired aplastic anemia. Germline V gives CDR1 SQVTM, CDR2 ANQGSEA. CDR3 length equals 12 residues. V was clipped by 4 bases and J by 5 bases, with 11 bases between them. Using genomic DNA as the template, TCR beta VDJ and CDR3 profiling was carried out. MiXCR, run by TCRdb on the reads, gives a single entry per CDR3 protein. The sample lists 95,000 to 150,000 distinct CDR3 sequences, nearly 40% occurring once. The gene calls are TRBV29-1 and TRBJ1-1, with D possibly TRBD1 on 5 matching bases. The receptor was derived from a human donor with aplastic anemia. Sample: sorted CD4+, CD8+, or CD8+CD57+ T cells (not recorded which) from PBMCs. CDR3 sequence reads: CSVGRGETEAFF. CDR3 bases: TGCAGCGTTGGGAGAGGGGAAACTGAAGCTTTCTTT.